The 10 T cell receptor beta chains below come from one sample, sequenced in a study of blood T cells in healthy people across ages (dated by TCRdb to 2013 to 2016). The library relied on 5' RACE. Sequenced on an Illumina HiSeq 2500. A second PCR of about 6 to 11 cycles was run with a J-beta primer mix and a sample-barcoded 5' primer. TCRdb reprocessing: public reads trimmed at Q25 with fastp, clones called with MiXCR, in-frame beta chains kept. A single entry per CDR3 protein holds the most common genes and DNA from its merged rows. In this sample the table shows hundreds of thousands of distinct CDR3 sequences, about 34% of which occur a single time. Of the sample, roughly 14% is held by the ten largest clones. Sequences were obtained from blood. All receptors derive from a woman older than 75 in good health. Donor details come from another sample of the same person, matched by shared clones.

The table lists this clonotype with many counts. The J gene is TRBJ2-3, the V gene TRBV20-1, with 7 bases fitting TRBD1. The CDR3 covers 15 residues. Germline CDR1 is DFQATT and CDR2 is SNEGSKA (reference sequence). J lost 2 bases, V lost 4 bases, and 9 bases had no gene match. The CDR3, as DNA: TGCAGTGCTAACGAGGGACAGAGAACCACAGATACGCAGTATTTT. Translating gives CSANEGQRTTDTQYF.

This clonotype came up a few times. V is TRBV5-1 and J is TRBJ1-1; D not resolved. Germline CDR1 SGHRS, CDR2 YFSETQ. Trimming cost V 1 base and J 5 bases, with 15 bases left between them. The CDR3 extends over 15 amino acids. Written as DNA, the CDR3 is TGCGCCAGCAGCTTGTTCGAGGGAGGACGAACTGAAGCTTTCTTT. Encoded protein: CASSLFEGGRTEAFF. Looking up the rest from reference TRBV5-1 and TRBJ1-1 gives the full variable domain: KAGVTQTPRYLIKTRGQQVTLSCSPISGHRSVSWYQQTPGQGLQFLFEYFSETQRNKGNFPGRFSGRQFSNSRSEMNVSTLELGDSALYLCASSLFEGGRTEAFFGQGTRLTVV.

This clonotype was recorded many times. The CDR3 DNA reads TGTGCCAGCAGCCTCGGGACTAGCGGCCACAATGAGCAGTTCTTC. Translation: CASSLGTSGHNEQFF. This chain connects TRBV3-1 to TRBJ2-1, with TRBD2 matching over 11 bases. The CDR3 consists of 15 residues. Germline loops: CDR1 LGHDT, CDR2 YNNKEL (reference sequence). The V and J ends lost 4 bases and 5 bases, in that order; junction bases with no gene match: 4.

The chain carries TRBV30 and TRBJ2-2; D call uncertain. V lost 6 bases and J lost 8, with 4 bases in between. The CDR3 is made up of 9 amino acids. Germline CDR1 GTSNPN, CDR2 SVGIG (reference sequence). The CDR3 region has the DNA TGTGCCTGTGGGGGGGAGCTGTTTTTT. Amino acid sequence: CACGGELFF.

This clonotype was counted many times. The chain combines TRBV19 with TRBJ2-3, with 7 bases lining up with TRBD1. There are 17 residues in the CDR3. J lost 4 bases, V lost 2 bases, and 12 bases had no gene match. The germline V gene encodes CDR1 LNHDA and CDR2 SQIVND (reference sequence). CDR3: CASSIPRRQGSADTQYF. CDR3 nucleotide sequence: TGTGCCAGTAGTATACCCAGAAGACAGGGAAGTGCAGATACGCAGTATTTT.

This chain connects TRBV11-2 to TRBJ1-5; D remains ambiguous. This CDR3 comprises 15 residues. V shed 2 bases and J shed 5 bases, with 13 bases lying between them. Germline V lookup: CDR1 SGHAT, CDR2 FQNNGV. This CDR3 reads CASSLRWAEDQPQHF. Written as DNA, the CDR3 is TGTGCCAGCAGCTTACGGTGGGCTGAGGATCAGCCCCAGCATTTT. The variable domain in full, with the rest retrieved from reference TRBV11-2 and TRBJ1-5, is EAGVAQSPRYKIIEKRQSVAFWCNPISGHATLYWYQQILGQGPKLLIQFQNNGVVDDSQLPKDRFSAERLKGVDSTLKIQPAKLEDSAVYLCASSLRWAEDQPQHFGDGTRLSIL.

This clonotype was detected ten times or more. The chain carries TRBV5-6 and TRBJ1-6, with 7 bases aligning to TRBD1. CDR1 is SGHDT, CDR2 YYEEEE, per germline. This CDR3 spans 14 amino acids. Trimming took 4 bases from V and 10 from J; bases not matched to a gene: 8. Here the CDR3 DNA reads TGTGCCAGCAGCACCTATGGACAGGCCTCACCCCTCCACTTT. Protein product: CASSTYGQASPLHF.

The chain joins TRBV13 to TRBJ1-1; TRBD1 matches 8 bases. CDR1 PRHDT and CDR2 FYEKMQ come from the germline V gene (reference sequence). The CDR3 sequence is 16 residues long. V dropped 5 bases and J dropped 0; count of bases not matched to a gene: 8. This CDR3 reads CASSTTTGQVNTEAFF. CDR3 sequence (DNA): TGTGCCAGCAGCACCACTACGGGACAGGTGAACACTGAAGCTTTCTTT.

The genes are TRBV30 and TRBJ1-1; D gene ambiguous. The CDR3 length is 13 residues. Germline V gene lookup returns CDR1 GTSNPN and CDR2 SVGIG (reference sequence). The V and J ends lost 8 bases and 0 bases respectively, with 13 bases between them. In DNA form, the CDR3 reads TGTGCCCTCGCCGGTTGGGTGAACACTGAAGCTTTCTTT. This codes for CALAGWVNTEAFF.

This clonotype has at least ten counts. The CDR3 nucleotides read TGCGCCAGCAGCTTGAGAAATCCAGGGGGAGAAAAACTGTTTTTT. Translated, it gives CASSLRNPGGEKLFF. The J gene is TRBJ1-4, the V gene TRBV5-1; 7 bases are a match to TRBD1. Germline-derived CDR1 and CDR2 are SGHRS and YFSETQ. After removal of 1 base from V and 8 bases from J, the junction contained 8 bases not matched to a gene. The length of the CDR3 is 15 residues.